The 18 T cell receptor beta chains reported below all come from one sample, sequenced in a study of T cell clusters in autoimmune cytopenias. One tube held mixed TRB-A and TRB-B primer pools for touch-down PCR. Following a re-call of the multiplex PCR reads, TCRdb has one entry per CDR3 protein and lacks DNA. In total, the table holds about 2,800 distinct CDR3 sequences. TRB was amplified from approximately 230 ng of peripheral blood genomic DNA per sample. Sequencing input: peripheral blood. These receptors came from a human donor with an autoimmune cytopenia or autoimmune hepatitis (not recorded which).

By frequency, this clonotype registers medium-sized. V usage is TRBV6-5 and J usage is TRBJ1-2; TCRdb calls TRBD1, which cannot be checked without DNA. Germline-derived CDR1 and CDR2 are MNHEY and SVGAGI. The CDR3 totals 15 residues. The CDR3 here is CASSPALGGNYGYTF.

This clonotype shows up as medium-sized (0.01 to 0.1%) by frequency. The CDR3 protein is CAWSVPGRMAYEQYF. The gene calls are TRBV30 and TRBJ2-7; TCRdb gives TRBD2 as the D gene, but with no DNA this cannot be confirmed. From germline, CDR1 is GTSNPN and CDR2 SVGIG (reference sequence). This CDR3 contains 15 residues.

Judged by frequency, this clonotype is medium-sized (0.01 to 0.1%). This chain joins TRBV6-5 and TRBJ1-3; absent DNA, TCRdb's TRBD1 call cannot be checked. The CDR3 loop spans 16 amino acids. Germline lookup yields CDR1 MNHEY and CDR2 SVGAGI. This CDR3 is CAISERSPGDGNTIYF.

This clonotype is called medium-sized (0.01 to 0.1%) based on its frequency. The chain uses TRBV7-3 and TRBJ2-3. The CDR3 is made up of 14 amino acids. CDR1 SGHTA and CDR2 FQGTGA come from the germline V gene. The CDR3 loop is CASSLTATPDTQYF.

Judged by frequency, this clonotype is medium-sized. This sequence joins TRBV6-5 and TRBJ1-4; without DNA, the TCRdb call of TRBD1 cannot be checked. CDR3 length: 14 amino acids. Germline V lookup: CDR1 MNHEY, CDR2 SVGAGI. The CDR3 loop is CASSRDRGSEKLFF.

This clonotype ranks as medium-sized (0.01 to 0.1%) in terms of frequency. V usage is TRBV6-1 and J usage is TRBJ1-5; checking the TCRdb D call of TRBD1 is not possible without DNA. The germline gives CDR1 MNHNS, CDR2 SASEGT. The CDR3 sequence is 15 residues long. The CDR3: CASSARGQGGQPQHF.

This clonotype is medium-sized by frequency. The V call is TRBV12-3 or TRBV12-4, the J call TRBJ1-5; TCRdb names TRBD1, which stays unverified in the absence of DNA. The CDR3 contains 14 residues. The CDR3: CASSLWGLDSSQHF.

This clonotype is called medium-sized (0.01 to 0.1%) based on its frequency. This chain uses TRBV27 with TRBJ2-5; TCRdb lists TRBD2, though no DNA is available to test this call. Looked up from germline, CDR1 is MNHEY and CDR2 is SMNVEV (reference sequence). The CDR3 totals 15 residues. This chain's CDR3 is CASSSIVGREETQYF.

This clonotype is called medium-sized (0.01 to 0.1%) based on its frequency. The chain carries TRBV6-1 and TRBJ1-1. Germline-derived CDR1 and CDR2 are MNHNS and SASEGT. The CDR3 consists of 14 residues. CDR3 amino acids: CASSPYDRNTEAFF.

This clonotype is labeled medium-sized (0.01 to 0.1%) based on frequency. The V gene is TRBV19, the J gene TRBJ1-5; TCRdb names TRBD1, which stays unverified in the absence of DNA. This CDR3 has 16 residues. Per germline, CDR1 LNHDA and CDR2 SQIVND (reference sequence). The CDR3: CASSDPGQGFNQPQHF.

In terms of frequency, this clonotype is medium-sized. The V gene is TRBV7-2, the J gene TRBJ2-5. The CDR3 has 13 amino acids. Germline CDR1 is SGHTA and CDR2 is FQGNSA. CDR3 sequence reads: CASSLSPRETQYF.

This clonotype shows up as medium-sized by frequency. The V gene is TRBV19, the J gene TRBJ1-4; TCRdb names TRBD1, which stays unverified in the absence of DNA. CDR1 LNHDA and CDR2 SQIVND come from the germline V gene (reference sequence). The length of the CDR3 is 15 residues. CDR3 amino acids: CASSDPGQGHEKLFF.

This clonotype is called medium-sized (0.01 to 0.1%) based on its frequency. V gene TRBV6-5 combines with J gene TRBJ2-1; the TCRdb call, TRBD1, lacks DNA for checking. CDR3 length equals 14 residues. Germline CDR1 is MNHEY and CDR2 is SVGAGI. The CDR3 is CASSFWGSNNEQFF.

This clonotype is identified as medium-sized from frequency. The CDR3 reads CASRDRESGANVLTF. The chain carries TRBV5-1 and TRBJ2-6; TCRdb selects TRBD1, and the lack of DNA leaves this call unchecked. The length of the CDR3 is 15 residues. The germline V gene encodes CDR1 SGHRS and CDR2 YFSETQ.

This clonotype is labeled medium-sized (0.01 to 0.1%) based on frequency. This rearrangement joins TRBV14 to TRBJ2-7. This CDR3 is 13 amino acids long. CDR1 and CDR2 from the germline V gene are SGHDN and FVKESK. The chain's CDR3 is CASRYGSSYEQYF.

Judged by frequency, this clonotype is medium-sized (0.01 to 0.1%). The genes are TRBV11-1 and TRBJ2-3; absent DNA, TCRdb's TRBD1 call cannot be checked. Germline lookup yields CDR1 SGHAT and CDR2 FQDESV (reference sequence). The CDR3 consists of 14 residues. The CDR3 protein is CASSLVSRGDTQYF.

This clonotype ranks as medium-sized (0.01 to 0.1%) in terms of frequency. The chain is built from TRBV10-3 and TRBJ2-2; there is no DNA to check the TCRdb D call of TRBD1. Germline lookup yields CDR1 ENHRY and CDR2 SYGVKD. The CDR3 extends over 15 amino acids. CDR3 protein: CAISERTGNTGELFF.

By frequency, this clonotype registers medium-sized (0.01 to 0.1%). The V and J genes are TRBV19 and TRBJ2-3; TCRdb's D call, TRBD2, is unchecked because there is no DNA. The CDR3 contains 15 residues. CDR1 is LNHDA and CDR2 is SQIVND in the germline V gene (reference sequence). The CDR3 loop reads CASQGTSGSTDTQYF.